A single T cell receptor beta chain is shown here with its context. Its specificity is not known. The TCR libraries each used total RNA (roughly 4,000 ng per library). UMIs that included a 6-nucleotide sample barcode were added by template switching, which took place during cDNA synthesis. TCRdb reprocessed the 5' RACE reads and keeps a single row for each CDR3 protein, giving no DNA. Its table records about 450,000 distinct CDR3 sequences. Per the germline V gene, CDR1 is GTSNPN and CDR2 is SVGIG (reference sequence). The CDR3 runs 15 residues. This entry comes from a study of monozygotic twins with inflammatory bowel disease. Overall study findings and caveats: Part of the variability in patient repertoires may have come from differing immunosuppressive treatments. The results supported no single strong signal or clonotype associated with IBD.

This TCR came from a human donor with ulcerative colitis or Crohn's disease, or a healthy co-twin of an affected twin (not recorded which). J is TRBJ1-3 and V is TRBV30; no DNA is available, so the TRBD1 call from TCRdb remains unchecked. Sequenced input: blood. The CDR3 is CAWTQGLSSGNTIYF.